These 26 T cell receptor beta chains came from one sample sequenced in a study of T-cell memory formation after mild COVID-19. One entry per CDR3 protein, called by TCRdb with MiXCR from the 5' RACE reads. This repertoire shows about 360,000 distinct CDR3 sequences, approximately 14% found once; its top ten account for about 22%. The sample taken for sequencing was PBMCs or a T cell subset sorted from them (not recorded which). These TCRs come from a man between 18 and 35 years old who had mild COVID-19 (a few samples of this study predate the infection). Cell type and time point are not known.

The sample holds many counts of this clonotype. The V and J genes are TRBV12-3 or TRBV12-4 and TRBJ1-4; D not resolved. This CDR3 contains 14 residues. The germline V and J ends were trimmed by 5 bases and 8 bases, with 15 bases remaining between them. CDR3 sequence (DNA): TGTGCCAGCAGTAGGATGGGCTCAATAGAAAAACTGTTTTTT. Translating gives CASSRMGSIEKLFF.

This clonotype was observed a handful of times. This chain connects TRBV2 to TRBJ2-7; D possibly matches TRBD1 or TRBD2 (5 bases each). CDR1 SNHLY and CDR2 FYNNEI come from the germline V gene. V lost 6 bases and J lost 6, with 18 bases in between. The CDR3 runs to 14 residues. The CDR3 here is CASRRDLPEFEQYF. CDR3 coding DNA: TGTGCCAGCAGGAGGGACCTTCCCGAGTTCGAGCAGTACTTC.

This chain connects TRBV10-1 to TRBJ2-3; no clear D gene. CDR3 length: 15 amino acids. CDR1 is WNHNN, CDR2 SYGVQD, per germline (reference sequence). V dropped 4 bases and J dropped 1 base, with 12 bases sitting between them. The CDR3 nucleotides read TGCGCCAGCAGTGGATCTGAGACGGGCACAGATACGCAGTATTTT. This translates into CASSGSETGTDTQYF.

V and J are TRBV6-1 and TRBJ2-2; D call uncertain. This CDR3 contains 16 residues. V lost 2 bases and J 0 bases, leaving 10 bases between the germline ends. The V gene's germline CDR1 is MNHNS and CDR2 SASEGT. The CDR3 loop is CASSERERPNTGELFF. In nucleotides, the CDR3 is TGTGCCAGCAGTGAAAGGGAAAGGCCGAACACCGGGGAGCTGTTTTTT.

This clonotype occurred a few times. The rearrangement uses TRBV18 and TRBJ2-3; tentative D call: TRBD1 (5 bases). The V gene's germline CDR1 is KGHSH and CDR2 LQKENI. V lost 6 bases and J lost 4, with 8 bases in between. This CDR3 comprises 12 residues. CDR3 sequence reads: CASSQGSDTQYF. CDR3 coding DNA: TGTGCCAGCTCCCAGGGTTCAGATACGCAGTATTTT.

This clonotype came up many times. This chain joins TRBV9 and TRBJ2-3; 7 nucleotides line up with TRBD1. CDR1 is SGDLS and CDR2 is YYNGEE in the germline V gene. V was clipped by 3 bases and J by 2 bases; unmatched bases: 3. The CDR3 contains 14 residues. As DNA, the CDR3 is TGTGCCAGCAGCGCCGACAGGGCCACAGATACGCAGTATTTT. Translating it yields CASSADRATDTQYF. Drawing the rest from reference TRBV9 and TRBJ2-3, the complete variable domain is DSGVTQTPKHLITATGQRVTLRCSPRSGDLSVYWYQQSLDQGLQFLIQYYNGEERAKGNILERFSAQQFPDLHSELNLSSLELGDSALYFCASSADRATDTQYFGPGTRLTVL.

In its sample, this clonotype was seen a few times. The V call is TRBV5-1, the J call TRBJ2-2; D unresolved. Germline loops: CDR1 SGHRS, CDR2 YFSETQ. This CDR3 region has 15 residues. Trimming took 4 bases from V and 5 from J, leaving 15 bases between them. DNA for the CDR3: TGCGCCAGCAGCCCAGCCATTGGGCCTACCGGGGAGCTGTTTTTT. It yields the protein CASSPAIGPTGELFF.

The chain couples TRBV4-1 to TRBJ2-5; D is perhaps TRBD1 (6 bases). The V gene lost 5 bases and the J gene lost 3 bases, with 13 bases spanning the gap. Germline V gene lookup returns CDR1 MGHRA and CDR2 YSYEKL. The CDR3 has 14 amino acids. Written as DNA, the CDR3 is TGCGCCAGCAGCGACCCCCGGACAGAAGAGACCCAGTACTTC. Translation: CASSDPRTEETQYF.

This clonotype was observed a handful of times. J is TRBJ2-1 and V is TRBV5-1, with 11 nucleotides matching TRBD2. Trimming cost V 4 bases and J 4 bases; bases outside gene matches: 4. Germline loops: CDR1 SGHRS, CDR2 YFSETQ. The CDR3 runs 15 residues. CDR3 residues: CASSRGTSGYNEQFF. The CDR3 nucleotides are TGCGCCAGCAGCCGCGGGACTAGCGGTTACAATGAGCAGTTCTTC.

This clonotype was seen repeatedly, ten times or more. The chain carries TRBV7-6 and TRBJ2-5, with TRBD2 as a possible D gene (6 bases). The germline gives CDR1 SGHVS, CDR2 FNYEAQ. The ends were cut back, 1 base at V and 5 bases at J, with 17 bases in the middle. CDR3 length: 16 residues. The CDR3 nucleotides are TGTGCCAGCAGCTTAGTGGGCGGGGTAACGCGGGAGACCCAGTACTTC. Its protein product is CASSLVGGVTRETQYF.

This clonotype has more than one count but fewer than ten. The chain joins TRBV10-3 to TRBJ2-7; no definite D call. Per germline, CDR1 ENHRY and CDR2 SYGVKD. CDR3 length equals 13 residues. V was trimmed by 2 bases and J by 1 base, leaving 6 bases between them. The CDR3 nucleotides are TGTGCCATCAGTGAGGTGTCTTCCTACGAGCAGTACTTC. This sequence encodes CAISEVSSYEQYF.

The chain employs TRBV15 and TRBJ1-2; unclear D gene. Per the germline V gene, CDR1 is LNHNV and CDR2 is YYDKDF (reference sequence). Trimming took off 3 bases at V and 0 bases at J, with 14 bases between the two ends. This CDR3 region has 16 residues. CDR3 protein: CATSSFLRETNYGYTF. CDR3 bases: TGTGCCACCAGCAGCTTTTTAAGGGAGACTAACTATGGCTACACCTTC. Variable domain in full (rest from reference TRBV15 and TRBJ1-2): DAMVIQNPRYQVTQFGKPVTLSCSQTLNHNVMYWYQQKSSQAPKLLFHYYDKDFNNEADTPDNFQSRRPNTSFCFLDIRSPGLGDTAMYLCATSSFLRETNYGYTFGSGTRLTVV.

J is TRBJ2-5 and V is TRBV4-3; 16 bases are shared with TRBD2. V shed 4 bases, J shed 5 bases, and the junction held 10 bases outside the gene matches. Germline CDR1 reads LGHNA; CDR2 reads YSLEER. This CDR3 contains 18 residues. The chain's CDR3 is CASSPRGLAGGTSETQYF. For the CDR3, the DNA is TGCGCCAGCAGCCCTCGGGGACTAGCGGGGGGGACGTCCGAGACCCAGTACTTC.

The rearrangement uses TRBV27 and TRBJ2-3; 7 bases are a match to TRBD1. Germline V gives CDR1 MNHEY, CDR2 SMNVEV (reference sequence). Losses at the gene ends were 5 bases for V and 4 bases for J; bases not matched to a gene: 9. This CDR3 comprises 15 residues. The CDR3 nucleotides read TGTGCCAGCAGTCCCTCGACAGGGTTCGCAGATACGCAGTATTTT. It translates to CASSPSTGFADTQYF.

This clonotype was seen only a few times. The chain recombines TRBV5-1 with TRBJ2-2; D is undetermined. Germline V lookup: CDR1 SGHRS, CDR2 YFSETQ. The CDR3 has 14 amino acids. Trimming took 5 bases from V and 1 from J, leaving 9 bases between them. The CDR3: CASSIGRNTGELFF. The DNA of the CDR3 is TGCGCCAGCAGTATTGGGCGGAACACCGGGGAGCTGTTTTTT.

This clonotype was observed a handful of times. This rearrangement joins TRBV29-1 to TRBJ2-1, with a tentative D call TRBD2 (5 bases). The CDR3 is 14 amino acids. The V end was cut by 4 bases, the J end by 2 bases, with 12 bases between. Germline CDR1 SQVTM, CDR2 ANQGSEA. The DNA of the CDR3 is TGCAGCGTTGTTAGCCCGGAGGCCTACAATGAGCAGTTCTTC. Its translation: CSVVSPEAYNEQFF.

This clonotype was observed once. The chain links TRBV18 to TRBJ2-7; D gene unclear. The CDR3 runs to 15 residues. CDR1 KGHSH and CDR2 LQKENI come from the germline V gene. V was clipped by 3 bases and J by 3 bases, with 15 bases between them. Here the CDR3 reads CASSPYEGLIYEQYF. In DNA, the CDR3 is TGTGCCAGCTCACCGTATGAAGGGCTGATCTACGAGCAGTACTTC.

This chain uses TRBV24-1 with TRBJ2-3, with D maybe TRBD2 (6 bases). The V end lost 3 bases, the J end lost 3 bases, and 15 bases lay between the germline ends. Germline lookup yields CDR1 KGHDR and CDR2 SFDVKD. There are 16 residues in the CDR3. The CDR3 loop reads CATSDPFGRGTDTQYF. CDR3 nucleotide sequence: TGTGCCACCAGTGATCCATTCGGGCGGGGTACAGATACGCAGTATTTT.

This clonotype was picked up a small number of times. The CDR3 DNA reads as TGTGCCAGCAGCTTGAGCCCCACAGATACGCAGTATTTT. Translated: CASSLSPTDTQYF. This chain connects TRBV5-5 to TRBJ2-3; no definite D call. V lost 1 base, J lost 2 bases, and 5 bases lay in between. The CDR3 is 13 residues long. From germline, CDR1 is SGHKS and CDR2 YYEKEE (reference sequence).

The rearrangement uses TRBV2 and TRBJ1-2; 7 nucleotides align to TRBD1. Trimming took 8 bases from V and 0 from J; bases not matched to a gene: 9. Germline-derived CDR1 and CDR2 are SNHLY and FYNNEI. The CDR3 totals 15 residues. As DNA, the CDR3 is TGTGCCAGCCTCCAGGGGGTCGATTCTAACTATGGCTACACCTTC. Translating it yields CASLQGVDSNYGYTF.

This clonotype was picked up a small number of times. This chain joins TRBV11-2 and TRBJ2-3; no reliable D call. Trimming pared 1 base from V and 8 bases from J, leaving 4 bases between. Germline CDR1 is SGHAT and CDR2 is FQNNGV. CDR3 length: 11 residues. CDR3 DNA sequence: TGTGCCAGCAGCTTAGGGTTTACGCAGTATTTT. This translates into CASSLGFTQYF. Combining the CDR3 with reference TRBV11-2 and TRBJ2-3 gives the whole variable domain EAGVAQSPRYKIIEKRQSVAFWCNPISGHATLYWYQQILGQGPKLLIQFQNNGVVDDSQLPKDRFSAERLKGVDSTLKIQPAKLEDSAVYLCASSLGFTQYFGPGTRLTVL.

This clonotype turned up a few times. The chain uses TRBV4-1 and TRBJ2-3; 8 bases map to TRBD1. The CDR3 runs to 14 residues. V dropped 1 base and J dropped 6; count of bases not matched to a gene: 3. The germline V gene has CDR1 MGHRA and CDR2 YSYEKL. The DNA for the CDR3 is TGCGCCAGCAGCCAAGGACAGGGGTTTGATACGCAGTATTTT. Residues: CASSQGQGFDTQYF.

The table lists this clonotype with a few counts. The CDR3 protein is CASSRKTGVSNQPQHF. The DNA for the CDR3 is TGTGCCAGCAGCCGTAAGACAGGAGTTAGCAATCAGCCCCAGCATTTT. The rearrangement links TRBV21-1 to TRBJ1-5; TRBD1, the table's D call, lacks a check against the DNA. TRBV21-1 is described as a pseudogene. The CDR3 contains 16 residues.

J is TRBJ1-1 and V is TRBV15; D is unresolved. The CDR3 runs to 15 residues. V gave up 0 bases and J gave up 2 bases, with 10 bases separating them. The germline V gene encodes CDR1 LNHNV and CDR2 YYDKDF (reference sequence). In DNA form, the CDR3 reads TGTGCCACCAGCAGAGATCGGCCGGGTAACACTGAAGCTTTCTTT. This translates into CATSRDRPGNTEAFF.

The chain combines TRBV3-1 with TRBJ2-1; the D call may be TRBD1 or TRBD2 (6 bases each). The CDR3 covers 15 residues. Germline CDR1 reads LGHDT; CDR2 reads YNNKEL (reference sequence). V shed 1 base and J shed 8 bases, with 15 bases lying between them. In DNA form, the CDR3 reads TGTGCCAGCAGCCAAGGGCTCTGGGGGGCGGATGAGCAGTTCTTC. It is translated as CASSQGLWGADEQFF.

This clonotype was seen a few times. The chain couples TRBV6-5 to TRBJ1-1, with D possibly being TRBD1 (5 bases). Germline CDR1 is MNHEY and CDR2 is SVGAGI. Trimming pared 4 bases from V and 1 base from J, leaving 10 bases between. The CDR3 sequence is 14 residues long. The CDR3 bases are TGTGCCAGCAGTTTTGGACAATCGAACACTGAAGCTTTCTTT. Translated: CASSFGQSNTEAFF.